This entry lists 13 T cell receptor beta chains sequenced from one sample in a study of T cell repertoires in cytomegalovirus infection. TCRdb re-analysed the reads in MiXCR, keeping a single row per CDR3 protein. The sample has almost 300,000 distinct CDR3 sequences, approximately 8.9% seen once; the top ten hold around 2.5%. The specimen sequenced was PBMCs. The source is a human donor in good health (CMV status not recorded). Some clones in this sample may be carry-over from other donors' samples.

This clonotype was counted ten times or more. The J gene is TRBJ2-2, the V gene TRBV27; D possibly uses TRBD1 or TRBD2 (5 bases each). The CDR3 sequence is 14 residues long. Germline CDR1 and CDR2: MNHEY and SMNVEV (reference sequence). The V gene lost 5 bases and the J gene lost 1 base, with 8 bases spanning the gap. The CDR3 region is CASSPGRNTGELFF. DNA for the CDR3: TGTGCCAGCAGTCCGGGACGGAACACCGGGGAGCTGTTTTTT.

Ten or more counts support this clonotype. J is TRBJ2-7 and V is TRBV5-5, with unresolved D. The CDR3 runs 20 residues. Trimming shortened V by 3 bases and J by 0 bases, and 28 bases separated the two germline ends. Germline V CDR1 and CDR2: SGHKS, YYEKEE (reference sequence). The CDR3 protein is CASSSPTLKENLKSSYEQYF. DNA of the CDR3: TGTGCCAGCAGCTCCCCTACTCTCAAAGAGAACCTCAAAAGCTCCTACGAGCAGTACTTC.

The rearrangement links TRBV7-9 to TRBJ1-1; possibly TRBD1 for D (5 bases). The V gene lost 11 bases and the J gene lost 4 bases, with 14 bases spanning the gap. Germline CDR1 reads SEHNR; CDR2 reads FQNEAQ (reference sequence). This CDR3 has 12 amino acids. CDR3 DNA: TGTGCCGCCGAAAAGGGGAGCACTGAAGCTTTCTTT. It yields the protein CAAEKGSTEAFF.

The gene calls are TRBV2 and TRBJ2-5; possibly TRBD2 for D (6 bases). Trimming cost V 7 bases and J 4 bases, with 16 bases left between them. This CDR3 region has 14 residues. Germline values: CDR1 SNHLY, CDR2 FYNNEI. The CDR3 sequence is CASTAGLRPETQYF. The DNA for the CDR3 is TGTGCCAGCACCGCGGGACTCCGGCCAGAGACCCAGTACTTC. Full variable domain (rest looked up from reference TRBV2 and TRBJ2-5): EPEVTQTPSHQVTQMGQEVILRCVPISNHLYFYWYRQILGQKVEFLVSFYNNEISEKSEIFDDQFSVERPDGSNFTLKIRSTKLEDSAMYFCASTAGLRPETQYFGPGTRLLVL.

The table lists this clonotype with a few counts. This chain connects TRBV29-1 to TRBJ2-6; the D is unclear. CDR1 and CDR2 from the germline V gene are SQVTM and ANQGSEA. V was cut by 6 bases and J by 2 bases, with 2 bases left in between. The CDR3 is 11 residues long. The CDR3 protein is CSVTGANVLTF. In DNA form, the CDR3 reads TGCAGCGTAACTGGGGCCAACGTCCTGACTTTC.

The genes are TRBV4-3 and TRBJ2-3, with D unclear. V lost 9 bases, J lost 1 base, and 17 bases lay in between. The CDR3 is made up of 15 amino acids. Germline V gene data show CDR1 as LGHNA and CDR2 as YSLEER. As DNA, the CDR3 is TGCGCCAGTCCTCCGGGCCGGGCTTGCACAGATACGCAGTATTTT. Translating gives CASPPGRACTDTQYF.

This clonotype appeared many times. The CDR3 loop is CASSSKGPLEAFF. The CDR3 DNA reads as TGTGCCAGCAGCTCAAAAGGGCCTCTTGAAGCTTTCTTT. The chain carries TRBV7-9 and TRBJ1-1; D remains unclear. In germline, CDR1 is SEHNR, CDR2 FQNEAQ (reference sequence). The CDR3 length is 13 residues. The ends were cut back, 4 bases at V and 7 bases at J, with 13 bases in the middle.

Worth noting for this clonotype: One base away lies a much larger clone, so this may be a sequencing read error. The rearrangement uses TRBV20-1 and TRBJ1-5; TRBD1 agrees at 7 bases. The CDR3 has 14 residues. J gave up 1 base and V 7 bases, and 7 bases lay outside the gene matches. In germline, CDR1 is DFQATT, CDR2 SNEGSKA (reference sequence). CDR3: CSVSQGGSNQPQHF. For the CDR3, the DNA is TGCAGTGTCAGCCAGGGGGGCAGCAATCAGCCCCAGCATTTT.

There are many counts of this clonotype. The chain employs TRBV6-6 and TRBJ2-1, with 11 bases aligning to TRBD2. The V and J ends lost 7 bases and 5 bases, in that order; junction bases with no gene match: 7. The CDR3 sequence is 15 residues long. The germline V gene has CDR1 MNHNY and CDR2 SVGAGI (reference sequence). CDR3 sequence reads: CASMRSGGADNEQFF. The CDR3 nucleotides read TGTGCCAGCATGCGTAGCGGGGGGGCGGACAATGAGCAGTTCTTC.

This clonotype appeared many times. The chain is built from TRBV5-6 and TRBJ1-1, with D possibly TRBD1 on 5 matching bases. Trimming took off 0 bases at V and 9 bases at J, with 9 bases between the two ends. Germline V gene data show CDR1 as SGHDT and CDR2 as YYEEEE. This CDR3 has 12 residues. CDR3 sequence: CASSLEGLQAFF. CDR3 DNA sequence: TGTGCCAGCAGCTTGGAGGGACTCCAAGCTTTCTTT.

This clonotype was picked up many times. V usage is TRBV25-1 and J usage is TRBJ1-6; unclear D gene. V was shortened by 8 bases and J by 7 bases, with 15 bases between the two germline ends. Germline CDR1 is MGHDK and CDR2 is SYGVNS. The CDR3 is 14 residues long. CDR3 amino acids: CASSVPFWNSPLHF. For the CDR3, the DNA is TGTGCCAGCTCGGTCCCGTTTTGGAATTCACCCCTCCACTTT.

This clonotype has at least ten counts. V and J are TRBV10-2 and TRBJ1-1; D is perhaps TRBD1 (6 bases). V was clipped by 8 bases and J by 1 base, with 8 bases between them. Germline V lookup: CDR1 WSHSY, CDR2 SAAADI. CDR3 length: 12 amino acids. The CDR3 DNA is TGCGCCAGCGCACAGGGGAACACTGAAGCTTTCTTT. Its protein product is CASAQGNTEAFF.

V gene TRBV13 combines with J gene TRBJ1-1; D remains ambiguous. Germline V lookup: CDR1 PRHDT, CDR2 FYEKMQ (reference sequence). The CDR3 length is 14 residues. With 5 bases removed from V and 0 bases from J, the gap between germline ends came to 10 bases. The CDR3 spells CASSIPSLNTEAFF. The DNA for the CDR3 is TGTGCCAGCAGCATCCCCAGCCTGAACACTGAAGCTTTCTTT.